Presented here are 16 T cell receptor beta chains from one specimen sequenced in a study of Tregs in tolerant kidney transplant recipients. The repertoire was sequenced with immunoSEQ multiplex PCR; TCRdb's copy has only in-frame clones and lacks some. The listing records around 48,000 clones. The sample consisted of CD4+ T cells from blood, taken before the transplant. These receptors were obtained from a human donor who received a combined kidney and bone marrow transplant.

About this clone: The read gets to within 3 residues of the CDR3 end, and the germline J gene fills in the rest. The chain couples TRBV19 to TRBJ2-3; TRBD2 matches at 13 bases. The CDR3 sequence is 15 residues long. Unmatched junction bases numbered 3, after V lost 4 bases and J lost 5 bases. CDR1 LNHDA and CDR2 SQIVND come from the germline V gene (reference sequence). The covered CDR3 bases are TGTGCCAGTAGTAGGACTAGCGGGAGTGGAGATACG. Translated, it gives CASSRTSGSGDT. In full, the CDR3 is CASSRTSGSGDTQYF. Full variable domain (rest looked up from reference TRBV19 and TRBJ2-3): DGGITQSPKYLFRKEGQNVTLSCEQNLNHDAMYWYRQDPGQGLRLIYYSQIVNDFQKGDIAEGYSVSREKKESFPLTVTSAQKNPTAFYLCASSRTSGSGDTQYFGPGTRLTVL.

The CDR3 bases that were read are TGTGCCAGCAGCTCCCCGCGATCGTACCAAGAGACC. It is translated as CASSSPRSYQET. The full CDR3 reads CASSSPRSYQETQYF. This chain joins TRBV7-8 and TRBJ2-5, with no clear D. The CDR3 goes on 3 residues after the read ends, and that part is filled in from the germline J gene. The CDR3 loop spans 15 amino acids. Germline V gene data show CDR1 as SGHVS and CDR2 as FQNEAQ. The V end lost 4 bases, the J end lost 0 bases, and 12 bases lay between the germline ends.

A word on this clone: The CDR3 extends 3 residues past the end of the read, so its final part is completed from the germline J gene. The chain uses TRBV5-1 and TRBJ1-4; the match to TRBD1 covers 7 bases. Germline V gives CDR1 SGHRS, CDR2 YFSETQ. The V segment lost 4 bases and the J segment 5 bases; nucleotides outside the gene matches: 5. The CDR3 spans 14 residues. CDR3 sequence reads: CASSKGQENEKLFF. Partial CDR3 DNA: TGCGCCAGCAGCAAAGGACAGGAAAATGAAAAA.

As for this clone: From the germline J gene comes the end of the CDR3, since the read stops 3 residues before it. The V and J genes are TRBV18 and TRBJ1-1; D is ambiguous. The germline gives CDR1 KGHSH, CDR2 LQKENI. The CDR3 length is 16 residues. Trimming shortened V by 2 bases and J by 0 bases, and 13 bases separated the two germline ends. This CDR3 reads CASSPSLAEMNTEAFF. The part of the CDR3 DNA that was read is TGTGCCAGCTCACCATCCCTGGCAGAAATGAACACTGAA.

Turning to this clone: Read coverage stops 3 residues before the CDR3 terminus; the germline J gene supplies the remainder. V usage is TRBV19 and J usage is TRBJ1-3; TRBD1 agrees at 11 bases. Germline V gene data show CDR1 as LNHDA and CDR2 as SQIVND (reference sequence). The CDR3 extends over 13 amino acids. The part of the CDR3 DNA that was read is TGTGCCAGTAGTACGGGACAGGGGGGAACC. Translation: CASSTGQGGT. The CDR3 in its entirety is CASSTGQGGTIYF.

The sequenced CDR3 bases are TGCGCCAGCAGCCCAGGGACTAGCGGGAGCATCGGTGAGACC. Its protein is CASSPGTSGSIGET. In full, the CDR3 reads CASSPGTSGSIGETQYF. The chain couples TRBV5-1 to TRBJ2-5, with TRBD2 matching over 14 bases. The missing CDR3 end, 3 residues past where the read stops, is filled in from the germline J gene. Germline V CDR1 and CDR2: SGHRS, YFSETQ. After removal of 4 bases from V and 5 bases from J, the junction contained 10 bases not matched to a gene. The CDR3 is 17 residues long.

Worth noting for this clone: With the read ending 3 residues before the CDR3 end, the germline J gene is used to fill in that end. The rearrangement links TRBV18 to TRBJ2-1, with TRBD2 as a possible D gene (5 bases). The V and J ends lost 6 bases and 7 bases respectively, with 10 bases between them. From germline, CDR1 is KGHSH and CDR2 LQKENI. The CDR3 is made up of 12 amino acids. CDR3 sequence reads: CASSEAGNEQFF. CDR3 bases read: TGTGCCAGCTCGGAGGCCGGGAATGAG.

Turning to this clone: The read comes to an end 3 residues before the CDR3 does, leaving the germline J gene to fill in the end. This chain joins TRBV7-2 and TRBJ1-1, with 10 bases identical to TRBD1. V shed 4 bases and J 5 bases; nucleotides not matched to a gene: 7. CDR3 length equals 15 residues. CDR1 is SGHTA, CDR2 FQGNSA, per germline. The CDR3 sequence is CASSYRQGARTEAFF. The covered CDR3 bases are TGTGCCAGCAGCTACCGACAGGGGGCGAGAACTGAA.

With respect to this clone: The DNA ends 3 residues before the CDR3 does, and the rest of the CDR3 is filled in from the germline J gene. The chain links TRBV5-1 to TRBJ1-5; perhaps TRBD1 as D (5 bases). The V end lost 0 bases, the J end lost 2 bases, and 9 bases lay between the germline ends. The CDR3 loop spans 15 amino acids. Germline assignment: CDR1 SGHRS and CDR2 YFSETQ. The chain's CDR3 is CASSLDGGGNQPQHF. The covered CDR3 bases are TGCGCCAGCAGCTTGGACGGGGGAGGCAATCAGCCC.

As regards this clone: The read comes to an end 3 residues before the CDR3 does, leaving the germline J gene to fill in the end. The V gene is TRBV30, the J gene TRBJ1-5; 9 positions agree with TRBD1. Germline V gene data show CDR1 as GTSNPN and CDR2 as SVGIG (reference sequence). CDR3 length equals 15 residues. The covered CDR3 bases are TGTGCCTGGAGTGCCCTCGGACAGGGGAGAATACCC. Its translation is CAWSALGQGRIP. From start to end, the CDR3 is CAWSALGQGRIPQHF.

Comments on this clone: The read is 3 residues too short to cover the CDR3 end, so that end is filled in from the germline J gene. The V and J genes are TRBV19 and TRBJ1-4; D remains ambiguous. With 3 bases removed from V and 7 bases from J, the gap between germline ends came to 12 bases. The CDR3 consists of 14 residues. Germline values: CDR1 LNHDA, CDR2 SQIVND (reference sequence). This CDR3 is CASSIVARVEKLFF. The DNA read from the CDR3 is TGTGCCAGTAGTATCGTGGCTCGGGTTGAAAAA.

On this clone itself: The read comes to an end 3 residues before the CDR3 does, leaving the germline J gene to fill in the end. The chain uses TRBV6-4 and TRBJ2-1, with 13 bases that match TRBD2. Germline V lookup: CDR1 MRHNA, CDR2 SNTAGT. V shed 4 bases, J shed 4 bases, and the junction held 4 bases outside the gene matches. The CDR3 spans 16 residues. The CDR3 sequence is CASSVLAGGSYNEQFF. The covered CDR3 bases are TGTGCCAGCAGTGTACTAGCGGGAGGGAGTTACAATGAG.

Worth noting for this clone: The CDR3 end lies 3 residues beyond the end of the read and is filled in from the germline J gene. The rearrangement joins TRBV19 to TRBJ2-3; a weak D match, TRBD2 (5 bases). CDR3 length: 13 amino acids. Germline-derived CDR1 and CDR2 are LNHDA and SQIVND (reference sequence). With 8 bases removed from V and 3 bases from J, the gap between germline ends came to 12 bases. The DNA read from the CDR3 is TGTGCCAGTGCGTCAGGAGGAACAGATACG. Its translation: CASASGGTDT. The full-length CDR3 reads as CASASGGTDTQYF.

As for this clone: Read data end 3 residues before the CDR3 end; the end is taken from the germline J gene. The chain has TRBV18 and TRBJ1-6; TRBD1 might be the D (6 bases). The V end lost 6 bases, the J end lost 8 bases, and 14 bases lay between the germline ends. This CDR3 is 14 amino acids long. Germline assignment: CDR1 KGHSH and CDR2 LQKENI. The DNA read from the CDR3 is TGTGCCAGCTCCCCGGGACACCAGGATTCACCC. Protein product: CASSPGHQDSP. The full CDR3 is CASSPGHQDSPLHF.

About this clone: The CDR3 end falls 3 residues outside the read, so it is completed with the germline J gene. This sequence joins TRBV11-3 and TRBJ2-1; 8 bases match TRBD2. Unmatched junction bases numbered 4, after V lost 3 bases and J lost 6 bases. The length of the CDR3 is 14 residues. Germline V gene sequence: CDR1 SGHNT, CDR2 YENEEA. The CDR3 is CASSLVAGSNEQFF. CDR3 DNA (partial): TGTGCCAGCAGCTTGGTAGCGGGATCCAATGAG.

With regard to this clone: The CDR3 end is not reached by the read, which stops 3 residues before it; the germline J gene fills it in. The chain recombines TRBV5-1 with TRBJ2-5; 11 nucleotides agree with TRBD2. Germline V CDR1 and CDR2: SGHRS, YFSETQ. The CDR3 runs to 17 residues. After removal of 3 bases from V and 5 bases from J, the junction contained 12 bases not matched to a gene. CDR3 DNA (partial): TGCGCCAGCAGCTCGACTAGCGGGACGTCCCAAAGGGAGACC. Translating it yields CASSSTSGTSQRET. The whole CDR3 protein reads CASSSTSGTSQRETQYF.